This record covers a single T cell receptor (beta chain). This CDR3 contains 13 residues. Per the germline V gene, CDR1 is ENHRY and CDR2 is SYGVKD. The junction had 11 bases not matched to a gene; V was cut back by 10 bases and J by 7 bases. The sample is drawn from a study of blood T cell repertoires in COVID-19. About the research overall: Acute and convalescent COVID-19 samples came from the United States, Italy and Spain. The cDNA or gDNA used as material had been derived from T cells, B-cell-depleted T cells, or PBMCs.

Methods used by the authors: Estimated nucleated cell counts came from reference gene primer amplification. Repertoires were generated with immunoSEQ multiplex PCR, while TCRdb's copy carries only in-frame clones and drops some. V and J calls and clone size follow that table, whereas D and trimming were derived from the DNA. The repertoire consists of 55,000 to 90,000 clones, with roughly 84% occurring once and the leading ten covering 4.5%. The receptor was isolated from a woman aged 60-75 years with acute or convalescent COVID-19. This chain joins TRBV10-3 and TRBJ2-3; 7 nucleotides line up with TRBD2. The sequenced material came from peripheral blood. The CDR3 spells CATHGDYSNTQYF. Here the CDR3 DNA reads TGTGCCACCCACGGGGACTACTCAAATACGCAGTATTTT.